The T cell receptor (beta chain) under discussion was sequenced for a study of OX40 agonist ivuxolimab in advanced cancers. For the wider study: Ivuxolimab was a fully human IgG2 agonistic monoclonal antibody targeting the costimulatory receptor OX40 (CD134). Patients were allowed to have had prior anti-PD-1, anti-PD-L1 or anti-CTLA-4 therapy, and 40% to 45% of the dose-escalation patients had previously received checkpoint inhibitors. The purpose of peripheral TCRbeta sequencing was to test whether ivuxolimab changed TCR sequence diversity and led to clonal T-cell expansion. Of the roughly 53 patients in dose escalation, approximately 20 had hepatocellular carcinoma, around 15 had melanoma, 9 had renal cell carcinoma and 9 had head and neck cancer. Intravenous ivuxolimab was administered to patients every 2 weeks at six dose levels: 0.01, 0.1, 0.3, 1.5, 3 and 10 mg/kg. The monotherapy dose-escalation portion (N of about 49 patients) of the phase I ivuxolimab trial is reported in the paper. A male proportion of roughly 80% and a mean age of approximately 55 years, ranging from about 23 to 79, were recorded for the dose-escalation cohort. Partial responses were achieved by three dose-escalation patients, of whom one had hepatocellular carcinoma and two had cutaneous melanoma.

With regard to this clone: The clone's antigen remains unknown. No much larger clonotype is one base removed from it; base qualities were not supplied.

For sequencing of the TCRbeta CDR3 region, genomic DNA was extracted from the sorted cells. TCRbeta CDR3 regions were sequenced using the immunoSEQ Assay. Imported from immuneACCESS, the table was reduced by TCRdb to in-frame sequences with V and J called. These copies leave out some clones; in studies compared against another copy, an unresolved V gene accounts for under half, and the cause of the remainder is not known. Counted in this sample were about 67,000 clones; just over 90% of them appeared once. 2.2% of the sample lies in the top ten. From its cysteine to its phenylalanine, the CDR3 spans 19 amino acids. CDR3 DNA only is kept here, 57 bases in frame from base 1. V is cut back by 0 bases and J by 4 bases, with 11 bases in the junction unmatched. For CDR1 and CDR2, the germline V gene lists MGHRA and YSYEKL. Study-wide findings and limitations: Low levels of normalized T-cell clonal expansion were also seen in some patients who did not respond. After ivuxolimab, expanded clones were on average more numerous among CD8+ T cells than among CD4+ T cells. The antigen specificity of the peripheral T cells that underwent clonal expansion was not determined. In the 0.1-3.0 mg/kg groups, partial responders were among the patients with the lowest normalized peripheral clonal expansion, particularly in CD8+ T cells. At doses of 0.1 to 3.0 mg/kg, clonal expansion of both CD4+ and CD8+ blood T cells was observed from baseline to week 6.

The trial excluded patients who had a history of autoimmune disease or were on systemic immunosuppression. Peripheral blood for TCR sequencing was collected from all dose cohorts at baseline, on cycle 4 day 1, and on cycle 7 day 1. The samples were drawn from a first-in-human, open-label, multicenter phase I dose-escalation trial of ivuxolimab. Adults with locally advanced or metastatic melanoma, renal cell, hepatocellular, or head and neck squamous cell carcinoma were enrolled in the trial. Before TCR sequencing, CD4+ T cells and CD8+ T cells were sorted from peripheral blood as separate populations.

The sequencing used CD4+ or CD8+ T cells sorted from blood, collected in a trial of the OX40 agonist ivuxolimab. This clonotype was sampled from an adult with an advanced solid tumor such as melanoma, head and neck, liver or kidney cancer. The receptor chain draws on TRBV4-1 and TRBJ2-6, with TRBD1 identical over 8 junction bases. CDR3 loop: CASSQDTGQGATGANVLTF. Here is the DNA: TGCGCCAGCAGCCAAGATACAGGCCAGGGGGCGACCGGGGCCAACGTCCTGACTTTC.